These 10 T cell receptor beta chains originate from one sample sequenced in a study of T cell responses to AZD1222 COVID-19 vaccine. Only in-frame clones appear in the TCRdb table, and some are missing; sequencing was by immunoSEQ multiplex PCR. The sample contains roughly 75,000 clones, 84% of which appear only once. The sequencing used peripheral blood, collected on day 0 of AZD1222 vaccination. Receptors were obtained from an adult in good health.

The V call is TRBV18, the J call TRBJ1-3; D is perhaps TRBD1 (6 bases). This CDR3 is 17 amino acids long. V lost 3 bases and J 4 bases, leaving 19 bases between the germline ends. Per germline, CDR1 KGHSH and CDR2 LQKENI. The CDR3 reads CASSPGGGGTAGNTIYF. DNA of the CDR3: TGTGCCAGCTCACCGGGTGGAGGGGGGACCGCCGGAAACACCATATATTTT.

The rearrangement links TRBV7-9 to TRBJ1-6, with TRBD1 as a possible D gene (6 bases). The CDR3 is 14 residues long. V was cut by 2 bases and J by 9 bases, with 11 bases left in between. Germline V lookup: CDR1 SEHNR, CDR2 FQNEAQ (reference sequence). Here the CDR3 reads CASSLLGGASPLHF. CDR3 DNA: TGTGCCAGCAGCTTACTCGGGGGCGCTTCACCCCTCCACTTT.

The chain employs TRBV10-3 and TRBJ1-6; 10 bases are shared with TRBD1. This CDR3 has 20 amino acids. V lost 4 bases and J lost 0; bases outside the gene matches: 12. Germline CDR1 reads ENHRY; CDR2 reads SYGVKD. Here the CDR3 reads CAISGSPGTGAISYNSPLHF. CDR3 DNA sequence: TGTGCCATCAGTGGATCTCCCGGGACAGGGGCCATCTCCTATAATTCACCCCTCCACTTT.

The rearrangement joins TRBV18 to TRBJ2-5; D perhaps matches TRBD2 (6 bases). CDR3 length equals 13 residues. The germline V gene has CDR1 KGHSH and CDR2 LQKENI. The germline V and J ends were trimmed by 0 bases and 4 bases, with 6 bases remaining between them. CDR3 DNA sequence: TGTGCCAGCTCACCACCGGGGGGAGAGACCCAGTACTTC. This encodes CASSPPGGETQYF.

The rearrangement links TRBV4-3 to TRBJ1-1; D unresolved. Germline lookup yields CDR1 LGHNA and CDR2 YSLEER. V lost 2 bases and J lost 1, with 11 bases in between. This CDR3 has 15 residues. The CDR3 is CASSQLYAANTEAFF. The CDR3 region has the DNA TGCGCCAGCAGCCAACTATACGCGGCGAACACTGAAGCTTTCTTT.

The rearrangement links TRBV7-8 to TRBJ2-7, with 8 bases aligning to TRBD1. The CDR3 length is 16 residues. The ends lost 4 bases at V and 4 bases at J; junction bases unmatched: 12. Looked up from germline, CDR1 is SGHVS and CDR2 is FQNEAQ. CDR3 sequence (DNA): TGTGCCAGCAGCTACTCCGGGACAGGTCCGGGGTACGAGCAGTACTTC. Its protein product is CASSYSGTGPGYEQYF.

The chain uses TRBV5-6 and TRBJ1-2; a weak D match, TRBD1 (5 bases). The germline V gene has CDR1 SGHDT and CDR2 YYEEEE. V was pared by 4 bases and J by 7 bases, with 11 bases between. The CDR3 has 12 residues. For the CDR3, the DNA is TGTGCCAGCAGCGGGGGGGATGGTGGCTACACCTTC. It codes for CASSGGDGGYTF.

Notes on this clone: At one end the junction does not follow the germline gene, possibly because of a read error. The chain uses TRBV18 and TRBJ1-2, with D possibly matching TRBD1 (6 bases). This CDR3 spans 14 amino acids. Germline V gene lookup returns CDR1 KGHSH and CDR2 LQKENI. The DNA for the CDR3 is TGTGCCAGCTCACCGGGAATACAACAGGGTTTTGCGTCCTTC. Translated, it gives CASSPGIQQGFASF.

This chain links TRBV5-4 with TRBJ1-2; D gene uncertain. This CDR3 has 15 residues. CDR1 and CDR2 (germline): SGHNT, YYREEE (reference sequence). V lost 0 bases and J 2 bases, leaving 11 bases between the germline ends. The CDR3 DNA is TGTGCCAGCAGCTTGGTTCTCGGCGGGAACTATGGCTACACCTTC. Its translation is CASSLVLGGNYGYTF. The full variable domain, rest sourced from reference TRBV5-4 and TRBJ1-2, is ETGVTQSPTHLIKTRGQQVTLRCSSQSGHNTVSWYQQALGQGPQFIFQYYREEENGRGNFPPRFSGLQFPNYSSELNVNALELDDSALYLCASSLVLGGNYGYTFGSGTRLTVV.

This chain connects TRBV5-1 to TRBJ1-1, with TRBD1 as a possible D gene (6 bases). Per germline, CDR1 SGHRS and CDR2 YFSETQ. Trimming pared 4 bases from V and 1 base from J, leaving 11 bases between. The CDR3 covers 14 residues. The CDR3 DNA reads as TGCGCCAGCAGCATACAGGGAGGGAACACTGAAGCTTTCTTT. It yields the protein CASSIQGGNTEAFF.